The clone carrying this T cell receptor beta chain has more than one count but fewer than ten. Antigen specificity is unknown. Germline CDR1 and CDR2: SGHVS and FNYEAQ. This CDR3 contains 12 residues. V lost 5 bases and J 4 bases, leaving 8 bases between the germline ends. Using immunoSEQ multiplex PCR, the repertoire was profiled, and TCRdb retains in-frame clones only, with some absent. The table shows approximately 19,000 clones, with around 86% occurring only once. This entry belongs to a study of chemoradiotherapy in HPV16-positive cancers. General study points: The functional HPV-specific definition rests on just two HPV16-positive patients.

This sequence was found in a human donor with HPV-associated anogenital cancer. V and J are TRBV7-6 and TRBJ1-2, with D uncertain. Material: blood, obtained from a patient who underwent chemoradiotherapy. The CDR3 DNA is TGTGCCAGCAGCCCCGACGGCTATGGCTACACCTTC. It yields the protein CASSPDGYGYTF.